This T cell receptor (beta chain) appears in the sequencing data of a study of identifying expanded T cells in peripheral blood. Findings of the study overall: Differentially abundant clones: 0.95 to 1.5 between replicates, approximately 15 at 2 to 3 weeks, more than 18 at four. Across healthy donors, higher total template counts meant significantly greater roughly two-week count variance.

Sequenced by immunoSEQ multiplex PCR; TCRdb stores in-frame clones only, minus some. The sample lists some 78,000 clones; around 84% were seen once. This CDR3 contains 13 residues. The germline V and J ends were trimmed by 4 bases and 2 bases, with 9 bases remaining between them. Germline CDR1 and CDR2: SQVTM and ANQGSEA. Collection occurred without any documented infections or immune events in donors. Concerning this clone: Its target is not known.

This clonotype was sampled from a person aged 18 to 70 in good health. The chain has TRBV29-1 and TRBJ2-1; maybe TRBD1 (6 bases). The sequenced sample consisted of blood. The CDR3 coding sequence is TGCAGCGTTGTGCAGGGGACCTACAATGAGCAGTTCTTC. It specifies CSVVQGTYNEQFF.